This entry lists 21 T cell receptor beta chains sequenced from one sample in a study of OX40 agonist ivuxolimab in advanced cancers. Sequencing was performed with immunoSEQ multiplex PCR; in TCRdb, only in-frame clones are kept and a portion is missing. This table holds under 90,000 clones, roughly 87% found once. The source material was CD4+ or CD8+ T cells sorted from blood, sampled in a trial of the OX40 agonist ivuxolimab. The receptors here all came from an adult with an advanced solid tumor such as melanoma, head and neck, liver or kidney cancer.

J is TRBJ2-2 and V is TRBV21-1; the table's D gene call, TRBD2, was not cross checked with the DNA. TRBV21-1 is described as a pseudogene. The CDR3 loop spans 17 amino acids. CDR3 sequence (DNA): TGTGCCAGCAGCCGAGGGCTAGCGGGAGCGAACACCGGGGAGCTGTTTTTT. It specifies CASSRGLAGANTGELFF.

The chain combines TRBV19 with TRBJ1-1; TRBD1 might be the D (6 bases). The V gene lost 4 bases and the J gene lost 3 bases, with 12 bases spanning the gap. Germline loops: CDR1 LNHDA, CDR2 SQIVND (reference sequence). The CDR3 contains 14 residues. The CDR3 is CASSSGTPYTEAFF. The CDR3 DNA follows: TGTGCCAGTAGTAGCGGGACACCCTACACTGAAGCTTTCTTT. Combining the CDR3 with reference TRBV19 and TRBJ1-1 gives the whole variable domain DGGITQSPKYLFRKEGQNVTLSCEQNLNHDAMYWYRQDPGQGLRLIYYSQIVNDFQKGDIAEGYSVSREKKESFPLTVTSAQKNPTAFYLCASSSGTPYTEAFFGQGTRLTVV.

This clone showed up just once. The chain uses TRBV18 and TRBJ2-2, with TRBD1 identical over 7 bases. Germline CDR1 and CDR2: KGHSH and LQKENI. V dropped 3 bases and J dropped 0; count of bases not matched to a gene: 1. The CDR3 consists of 15 residues. The chain's CDR3 is CASSPGQTNTGELFF. The CDR3 region has the DNA TGTGCCAGCTCACCGGGACAGACGAACACCGGGGAGCTGTTTTTT.

The chain joins TRBV5-1 to TRBJ2-3; 9 bases match TRBD2. Per the germline V gene, CDR1 is SGHRS and CDR2 is YFSETQ. This CDR3 has 16 residues. With V trimmed by 3 bases and J by 3 bases, 8 bases remained unmatched. The CDR3 sequence is CASSWHSGGGTDTQYF. CDR3 bases: TGCGCCAGCAGCTGGCATAGCGGGGGAGGGACAGATACGCAGTATTTT.

The chain combines TRBV4-1 with TRBJ2-3; D not certain. The V end lost 4 bases, the J end lost 6 bases, and 20 bases lay between the germline ends. The CDR3 loop spans 16 amino acids. Germline assignment: CDR1 MGHRA and CDR2 YSYEKL. Written as DNA, the CDR3 is TGCGCCAGCAGCCCCCCCGGCGTGGTGCTACAGGATACGCAGTATTTT. The encoded protein is CASSPPGVVLQDTQYF.

This chain links TRBV28 with TRBJ1-6; 7 bases agree with TRBD1. The V gene's germline CDR1 is MDHEN and CDR2 SYDVKM. The CDR3 sequence is 16 residues long. V lost 8 bases, J lost 6 bases, and 13 bases stayed unmatched. CDR3 sequence (DNA): TGTGCCAGCCACCCCGGCCTGGACAGGACTAATTCACCCCTCCACTTT. This translates into CASHPGLDRTNSPLHF. The whole variable domain, remainder taken from reference TRBV28 and TRBJ1-6, is DVKVTQSSRYLVKRTGEKVFLECVQDMDHENMFWYRQDPGLGLRLIYFSYDVKMKEKGDIPEGYSVSREKKERFSLILESASTNQTSMYLCASHPGLDRTNSPLHFGNGTRLTVT.

Details on this clone: The junction and the germline gene differ at one end; a read error may be behind it. Other DNA variants within this sample encode the same CDR3. V and J are TRBV9 and TRBJ2-7; D remains unclear. CDR3 length equals 14 residues. From germline, CDR1 is SGDLS and CDR2 YYNGEE. DNA for the CDR3: TGTGCCAGCAGCGTAGCTCCCGTTTCCTATGAGCAGTACTTC. Amino acids: CASSVAPVSYEQYF.

This chain connects TRBV19 to TRBJ1-2, with 7 nucleotides matching TRBD1. Trimming cost V 5 bases and J 7 bases; bases outside gene matches: 13. Per the germline V gene, CDR1 is LNHDA and CDR2 is SQIVND (reference sequence). The CDR3 extends over 15 amino acids. DNA for the CDR3: TGTGCCAGTAGTCCGACGACAGGGTTAATGCGTGGCTACACCTTC. Amino acid sequence: CASSPTTGLMRGYTF.

This chain connects TRBV7-6 to TRBJ1-1; a weak D match, TRBD1 (5 bases). V dropped 0 bases and J dropped 7 bases, with 12 bases sitting between them. There are 14 residues in the CDR3. Germline V gene lookup returns CDR1 SGHVS and CDR2 FNYEAQ. The CDR3 DNA follows: TGTGCCAGCAGCTTAGCGGCCGGGGGAAATGAAGCTTTCTTT. It codes for CASSLAAGGNEAFF. The full variable domain, completed using reference TRBV7-6 and TRBJ1-1, is GAGVSQSPRYKVTKRGQDVALRCDPISGHVSLYWYRQALGQGPEFLTYFNYEAQQDKSGLPNDRFSAERPEGSISTLTIQRTEQRDSAMYRCASSLAAGGNEAFFGQGTRLTVV.

This clone was seen only a few times. The chain couples TRBV10-3 to TRBJ1-2, with D unclear. Germline V lookup: CDR1 ENHRY, CDR2 SYGVKD. This CDR3 spans 14 amino acids. V lost 6 bases to trimming and J lost 3 bases, with 14 bases between them. CDR3 in DNA: TGTGCCATCAGCGGGTTAGGGCAGGACTATGGCTACACCTTC. Its translation: CAISGLGQDYGYTF.

This clone has only one observation. The chain has TRBV18 and TRBJ2-1; tentatively, D is TRBD2 (6 bases). Germline V gene sequence: CDR1 KGHSH, CDR2 LQKENI. V dropped 3 bases and J dropped 2 bases, with 17 bases sitting between them. There are 17 residues in the CDR3. The CDR3 nucleotides are TGTGCCAGCTCACCCCCTAGTGCTAGCGCAACCTACAATGAGCAGTTCTTC. Its protein is CASSPPSASATYNEQFF.

The chain is built from TRBV29-1 and TRBJ2-4; D not certain. The CDR3 is 14 residues long. V gave up 0 bases and J gave up 2 bases, with 8 bases separating them. CDR1 and CDR2 from the germline V gene are SQVTM and ANQGSEA. The CDR3 nucleotides are TGCAGCGTTGAAGATAGGCTATCCAAAAACATTCAGTACTTC. Protein sequence: CSVEDRLSKNIQYF.

The gene calls are TRBV5-1 and TRBJ1-1, with D tentatively TRBD1 (6 bases). Germline CDR1 is SGHRS and CDR2 is YFSETQ. The length of the CDR3 is 14 residues. Deletions cut 4 bases from V and 2 bases from J, with 12 bases between. This CDR3 is CASSTGTSNTEAFF. The CDR3 region has the DNA TGCGCCAGCAGCACCGGGACATCTAACACTGAAGCTTTCTTT.

In this sample, this clone turned up once. V usage is TRBV5-4 and J usage is TRBJ2-7, with D perhaps given as TRBD1 or TRBD2 (5 bases each). Germline V gene sequence: CDR1 SGHNT, CDR2 YYREEE (reference sequence). The CDR3 sequence is 13 residues long. The V gene lost 4 bases and the J gene lost 7 bases, with 15 bases spanning the gap. The DNA of the CDR3 is TGTGCCAGCAGCGAACCGGGACGACGGGAGCAGTACTTC. It encodes CASSEPGRREQYF.

In its sample, this clone was seen once. This chain joins TRBV4-2 and TRBJ2-7, with a possible D match to TRBD2 (5 bases). The CDR3 is 14 residues long. Germline V lookup: CDR1 LGHNA, CDR2 YNFKEQ. V was clipped by 4 bases and J by 0 bases, with 10 bases between them. This chain's CDR3 is CASSPPGSSYEQYF. The CDR3 DNA sequence: TGTGCCAGCAGCCCCCCTGGGAGCTCCTACGAGCAGTACTTC.

The chain joins TRBV9 to TRBJ1-1; weak D call: TRBD1 (6 bases). The CDR3 sequence is 15 residues long. V shed 4 bases and J shed 2 bases, with 15 bases lying between them. Germline V gives CDR1 SGDLS, CDR2 YYNGEE. Here the CDR3 reads CASSFTPDRNTEAFF. The CDR3, as DNA: TGTGCCAGCAGCTTCACCCCGGACAGAAACACTGAAGCTTTCTTT.

The chain joins TRBV7-3 to TRBJ2-7, with D perhaps being TRBD1 or TRBD2 (5 bases each). The CDR3 totals 14 residues. From germline, CDR1 is SGHTA and CDR2 FQGTGA. V was shortened by 4 bases and J by 1 base, with 11 bases between the two germline ends. The CDR3 loop is CASSSGTGSYEQYF. The CDR3, as DNA: TGTGCCAGCAGCTCAGGGACGGGTTCCTACGAGCAGTACTTC.

V is TRBV6-4 and J is TRBJ2-7; D may be TRBD1 (6 bases). The germline CDR1 and CDR2 sequences are MRHNA and SNTAGT. There are 13 residues in the CDR3. The V gene lost 7 bases and the J gene lost 5 bases, with 15 bases spanning the gap. This chain's CDR3 is CASNLRRDNEQYF. CDR3 coding DNA: TGTGCCAGCAATCTTCGCAGGGACAACGAGCAGTACTTC.

The V call is TRBV2, the J call TRBJ1-6; TRBD1 agrees at 10 bases. The germline V gene has CDR1 SNHLY and CDR2 FYNNEI. After removal of 8 bases from V and 2 bases from J, the junction contained 12 bases not matched to a gene. This CDR3 is built from 18 residues. In DNA, the CDR3 is TGTGCCAGCGGTACGGACAGGGGGGGAGGCACCTATAATTCACCCCTCCACTTT. Its protein is CASGTDRGGGTYNSPLHF.

This clone was found once. The chain uses TRBV27 and TRBJ2-3; no reliable D call. Germline lookup yields CDR1 MNHEY and CDR2 SMNVEV (reference sequence). V was pared by 6 bases and J by 0 bases, with 10 bases between. The CDR3 totals 14 residues. The CDR3 region has the DNA TGTGCCAGCAGATCGGTACCGAGCACAGATACGCAGTATTTT. Translating gives CASRSVPSTDTQYF.

This chain connects TRBV18 to TRBJ1-2, with D maybe TRBD1 (6 bases). Germline V gives CDR1 KGHSH, CDR2 LQKENI. The CDR3 runs 16 residues. Between the trimmed V and J ends, which lost 5 bases and 0 bases, there was a span of 16 bases. The chain's CDR3 is CASSFQFGTTNYGYTF. In DNA form, the CDR3 reads TGTGCCAGCTCATTTCAATTCGGGACAACTAACTATGGCTACACCTTC. The full variable domain, completed using reference TRBV18 and TRBJ1-2, is NAGVMQNPRHLVRRRGQEARLRCSPMKGHSHVYWYRQLPEEGLKFMVYLQKENIIDESGMPKERFSAEFPKEGPSILRIQQVVRGDSAAYFCASSFQFGTTNYGYTFGSGTRLTVV.